This T cell receptor (beta chain) was observed in a study of metastatic and nonmetastatic thyroid tumors (dated by TCRdb to 2020 to 2021). Regarding the complete study: For patients with malignant and with benign thyroid disease, the researchers compared repertoires between peripheral blood samples and tumor or nodule tissue samples.

CDR1 SGHRS and CDR2 YFSETQ are derived from the germline V gene. V and J are trimmed by 0 bases and 1 base, and the gene matches miss 4 bases of the junction. The CDR3 runs 16 amino acids, cysteine and phenylalanine included. This entry keeps only the CDR3 DNA: 48 bases, framed from base 1. Receptors were amplified or captured by PCR. The sequencing machine was an Illumina HiSeq 4000. High-throughput sequencing was used to profile the CDR3 region of the TCR beta-chain in every patient. In the source study's methods: A classifier to discriminate distant-metastatic papillary thyroid cancer patients was built from CDR3 differences across clinicopathological groups. To measure repertoire diversity the researchers used the Shannon index, while the Morisita-Horn index served to gauge how similar the tumor and blood repertoires were. TCRdb trimmed the raw reads at Q25, called clones with MiXCR and kept productive beta chains. TCRdb's processing, not the authors' own work, is the source of the V and J calls. The sample yields 17,000 or so clones; 28% were counted once. 15% of the sample belongs to the ten largest clones.

Broad study findings and their caveats: In both blood and tumor samples, TCR beta diversity was reported to be significantly higher in malignant tumors than in benign nodules.

No treatment had been received by any patient before thyroid surgery. Using T-cell receptor beta sequencing, the researchers looked back retrospectively at clinical samples from patients, gathered between about 2012 and 2019. A note on this clone: Its antigen is currently not known. There are no base qualities to consult, and no much larger clone falls within one base.

Sequencing was performed on tumor tissue. The source of this sequence is a female donor with papillary thyroid cancer or a benign thyroid nodule (not recorded which). Some clones in this sample may be carry-over from other donors' samples. The chain was built from TRBV5-1 and TRBJ2-7; TRBD1 agrees with 10 junctional bases. CDR3 loop: CASSLGGQGRSYEQYF. The DNA sequence is given as TGCGCCAGCAGCTTGGGGGGACAGGGGAGGTCCTACGAGCAGTACTTC.